Following are 27 T cell receptor beta chains from one sample sequenced in a study of neoadjuvant anti-PD-1 for oral cavity cancer. Libraries were prepared by immunoSEQ multiplex PCR; TCRdb keeps only in-frame clonotypes and omits some of them. The data hold some 15,000 clones, with under 80% observed a single time. The source material was PBMCs, sampled before nivolumab (anti-PD-1) treatment. The receptor source for this set is a person aged 35-80 years with oral cavity squamous cell carcinoma.

The J gene is TRBJ1-5, the V gene TRBV10-3; D not resolved. CDR1 is ENHRY and CDR2 is SYGVKD in the germline V gene. The V gene lost 11 bases and the J gene lost 4 bases, with 15 bases spanning the gap. The CDR3 is made up of 13 amino acids. The CDR3 spells CASGGRTNQPQHF. In nucleotides, the CDR3 is TGTGCCTCGGGAGGACGGACTAATCAGCCCCAGCATTTT.

CDR3 nucleotide sequence: TGTGCCAGTAGTATAGATCGAGAGTTGACTGAAGCTTTCTTT. It translates to CASSIDRELTEAFF. V gene TRBV19 combines with J gene TRBJ1-1; no firm D call. The CDR3 is 14 amino acids. V was pared by 0 bases and J by 5 bases, with 10 bases between. The germline V gene encodes CDR1 LNHDA and CDR2 SQIVND (reference sequence).

This clone was seen more than once but under ten times. The V gene is TRBV6-5, the J gene TRBJ1-1, with a possible D match to TRBD1 (5 bases). The CDR3 sequence is 14 residues long. Germline V gene data show CDR1 as MNHEY and CDR2 as SVGAGI. V was cut by 8 bases and J by 4 bases, with 17 bases left in between. CDR3 sequence: CASRPAGRGTEAFF. CDR3 sequence (DNA): TGTGCCAGCCGCCCCGCGGGAAGGGGCACTGAAGCTTTCTTT.

The J gene is TRBJ1-2, the V gene TRBV25-1; TRBD1 is a possible D gene (5 bases). Per the germline V gene, CDR1 is MGHDK and CDR2 is SYGVNS. Deletions cut 5 bases from V and 4 bases from J, with 11 bases between. This CDR3 is built from 13 residues. The CDR3 sequence: CASSPQGIYGYTF. The CDR3 DNA reads TGTGCCAGCAGTCCTCAGGGAATCTATGGCTACACCTTC.

V gene TRBV30 combines with J gene TRBJ2-1; D gene unclear. Trimming pared 4 bases from V and 6 bases from J, leaving 16 bases between. This CDR3 contains 14 residues. Germline V gives CDR1 GTSNPN, CDR2 SVGIG (reference sequence). This chain's CDR3 is CAWTLGLGGNEQFF. CDR3 nucleotide sequence: TGTGCCTGGACTTTAGGGTTAGGTGGCAATGAGCAGTTCTTC.

The V call is TRBV5-1, the J call TRBJ2-3; D is possibly TRBD1 or TRBD2 (6 bases each). From germline, CDR1 is SGHRS and CDR2 YFSETQ. The CDR3 consists of 15 residues. Trimming removed 1 base from V and 4 bases from J, with 13 bases in between. CDR3 sequence reads: CASSLQRGRPDTQYF. The DNA of the CDR3 is TGCGCCAGCAGCTTGCAACGGGGGCGGCCAGATACGCAGTATTTT.

The DNA for the CDR3 is TGTGCCAGCAGAGAAACAGGGGGCTCTTACACTCTAGGGTGCACCTTC. Translated: CASRETGGSYTLGCTF. The genes are TRBV28 and TRBJ1-2, with 9 positions matching TRBD1. The CDR3 loop spans 16 amino acids. After removal of 6 bases from V and 13 bases from J, the junction contained 21 bases not matched to a gene. The germline CDR1 and CDR2 sequences are MDHEN and SYDVKM.

The count of this clone is one. The chain has TRBV2 and TRBJ1-5; D ambiguous. The CDR3 totals 14 residues. The V end was cut by 6 bases, the J end by 7 bases, with 16 bases between. The V gene's germline CDR1 is SNHLY and CDR2 FYNNEI. CDR3 in amino acids: CASSGIADNQPQHF. Written as DNA, the CDR3 is TGTGCCAGCAGCGGAATCGCAGATAACCAGCCCCAGCATTTT.

This chain connects TRBV7-9 to TRBJ1-5, with D maybe TRBD1 (5 bases). V was pared by 5 bases and J by 7 bases, with 9 bases between. The CDR3 loop spans 12 amino acids. The germline V gene has CDR1 SEHNR and CDR2 FQNEAQ (reference sequence). The CDR3 DNA sequence: TGTGCCAGCAGCGACGGGGGACAGCCCCAGCATTTT. Translation: CASSDGGQPQHF. The full variable domain, its missing parts supplied by reference TRBV7-9 and TRBJ1-5, is DTGVSQNPRHKITKRGQNVTFRCDPISEHNRLYWYRQTLGQGPEFLTYFQNEAQLEKSRLLSDRFSAERPKGSFSTLEIQRTEQGDSAMYLCASSDGGQPQHFGDGTRLSIL.

The rearrangement joins TRBV30 to TRBJ2-1; 13 positions agree with TRBD2. Germline CDR1 GTSNPN, CDR2 SVGIG (reference sequence). V was pared by 1 base and J by 8 bases, with 11 bases of the junction left unmatched. The CDR3 totals 17 residues. In nucleotides, the CDR3 is TGTGCCTGGAGTGCATCAAGGACTAGCGGGGGTCGCGATGAGCAGTTCTTC. Translation gives CAWSASRTSGGRDEQFF.

V and J are TRBV6-1 and TRBJ1-4, with D hard to call. Germline V gene lookup returns CDR1 MNHNS and CDR2 SASEGT. This CDR3 comprises 15 residues. The ends were cut back, 1 base at V and 7 bases at J, with 13 bases in the middle. The DNA of the CDR3 is TGTGCCAGCAGTGAAGGGCGGCGGGGTGGTGAAAAACTGTTTTTT. It is translated as CASSEGRRGGEKLFF.

The chain couples TRBV4-2 to TRBJ2-7; D is perhaps TRBD2 (6 bases). This CDR3 comprises 16 residues. From germline, CDR1 is LGHNA and CDR2 YNFKEQ. Trimming left V 0 bases short and J 2 bases short, with 14 bases between. This chain's CDR3 is CASSQDRSGATYEQYF. CDR3 coding DNA: TGTGCCAGCAGCCAAGATAGGTCGGGAGCGACCTACGAGCAGTACTTC.

In DNA form, the CDR3 reads TGTGCCAGCAGCGTAGCGAGCGGAGTCTACGAGCAGTACTTC. Translation: CASSVASGVYEQYF. The gene calls are TRBV9 and TRBJ2-7; possibly TRBD2 for D (5 bases). Trimming took 0 bases from V and 3 from J, leaving 10 bases between them. The CDR3 runs to 14 residues. The V gene's germline CDR1 is SGDLS and CDR2 YYNGEE.

This sequence joins TRBV30 and TRBJ1-3; 8 positions match TRBD1. The CDR3 sequence is 13 residues long. The trim removed 4 bases at V and 7 bases at J, leaving 6 bases unmatched. Germline CDR1 GTSNPN, CDR2 SVGIG (reference sequence). The DNA for the CDR3 is TGTGCCTGGACCCGACAGGGGTATAACACCATATATTTT. Translation gives CAWTRQGYNTIYF.

The V call is TRBV19, the J call TRBJ2-3; 11 bases are a match to TRBD2. The CDR3 is 14 residues long. J gave up 7 bases and V 5 bases, and 5 bases lay outside the gene matches. CDR1 and CDR2 from the germline V gene are LNHDA and SQIVND (reference sequence). This CDR3 reads CASSLGLAVNTQYF. As DNA, the CDR3 is TGTGCCAGTAGTTTGGGACTAGCGGTAAATACGCAGTATTTT.

The J gene is TRBJ1-5, the V gene TRBV6-5; D gene unclear. The V gene's germline CDR1 is MNHEY and CDR2 SVGAGI. This CDR3 is built from 13 residues. V was shortened by 6 bases and J by 3 bases, with 9 bases between the two germline ends. The DNA for the CDR3 is TGTGCCAGCAGGAGAGATTTCAATCAGCCCCAGCATTTT. It specifies CASRRDFNQPQHF.

The chain recombines TRBV11-1 with TRBJ1-4; tentatively, D is TRBD1 (6 bases). This CDR3 spans 16 amino acids. Germline-derived CDR1 and CDR2 are SGHAT and FQDESV (reference sequence). Deletions cut 5 bases from V and 5 bases from J, with 18 bases between. The CDR3 bases are TGTGCCAGCAGCGTCACCACAGGGAAAATCAATGAAAAACTGTTTTTT. Amino acids: CASSVTTGKINEKLFF. The full variable domain, with the rest looked up from reference TRBV11-1 and TRBJ1-4, is EAEVAQSPRYKITEKSQAVAFWCDPISGHATLYWYRQILGQGPELLVQFQDESVVDDSQLPKDRFSAERLKGVDSTLKIQPAELGDSAMYLCASSVTTGKINEKLFFGSGTQLSVL.

The genes are TRBV5-4 and TRBJ2-5; no reliable D call. Between the trimmed V and J ends, which lost 4 bases and 4 bases, there was a span of 14 bases. The length of the CDR3 is 14 residues. CDR1 is SGHNT and CDR2 is YYREEE in the germline V gene (reference sequence). The CDR3 loop reads CASSTATRTETQYF. The DNA for the CDR3 is TGTGCCAGCAGCACGGCAACCAGAACAGAGACCCAGTACTTC.

The genes are TRBV6-5 and TRBJ1-3; D call uncertain. CDR1 MNHEY and CDR2 SVGAGI come from the germline V gene. V was shortened by 5 bases and J by 4 bases, with 12 bases between the two germline ends. The CDR3 is 14 amino acids. Here the CDR3 DNA reads TGTGCCAGCAGTCCCTACCTCTCCGGAAACACCATATATTTT. This sequence encodes CASSPYLSGNTIYF.

This rearrangement joins TRBV10-3 to TRBJ1-1; D gene ambiguous. Germline CDR1 ENHRY, CDR2 SYGVKD. The CDR3 has 12 amino acids. V was shortened by 8 bases and J by 3 bases, with 10 bases between the two germline ends. As DNA, the CDR3 is TGTGCCATCGCCGGGAGGGACACTGAAGCTTTCTTT. Translating it yields CAIAGRDTEAFF.

This chain connects TRBV6-5 to TRBJ1-6, with D possibly TRBD1 on 6 matching bases. There are 15 residues in the CDR3. V gave up 0 bases and J gave up 11 bases, with 14 bases separating them. CDR1 MNHEY and CDR2 SVGAGI come from the germline V gene. This CDR3 is CASSYSSRPGAPLHF. The CDR3 coding sequence is TGTGCCAGCAGTTACTCGAGCCGCCCAGGGGCACCCCTCCACTTT.

The chain employs TRBV10-3 and TRBJ2-1; perhaps TRBD2 as D (6 bases). V was pared by 8 bases and J by 10 bases, with 15 bases between. The CDR3 runs 12 residues. Germline-derived CDR1 and CDR2 are ENHRY and SYGVKD. The CDR3 reads CAIGGSGDEQFF. The CDR3 nucleotides are TGTGCCATCGGCGGGTCGGGAGACGAGCAGTTCTTC.

This clone appeared a few times. The chain couples TRBV19 to TRBJ1-5, with a tentative D call TRBD1 (5 bases). There are 16 residues in the CDR3. Germline loops: CDR1 LNHDA, CDR2 SQIVND (reference sequence). V dropped 4 bases and J dropped 7 bases, with 20 bases sitting between them. The DNA of the CDR3 is TGTGCCAGTAGTAGCGCCGGGACCCCCCTGGGGCAGCCCCAGCATTTT. Protein sequence: CASSSAGTPLGQPQHF. Full variable domain (missing parts from reference TRBV19 and TRBJ1-5): DGGITQSPKYLFRKEGQNVTLSCEQNLNHDAMYWYRQDPGQGLRLIYYSQIVNDFQKGDIAEGYSVSREKKESFPLTVTSAQKNPTAFYLCASSSAGTPLGQPQHFGDGTRLSIL.

The chain has TRBV29-1 and TRBJ1-2; no clear D gene. CDR1 SQVTM and CDR2 ANQGSEA come from the germline V gene. The ends were cut back, 2 bases at V and 2 bases at J, with 18 bases in the middle. The CDR3 spans 16 residues. Here the CDR3 reads CSVEFIARRANYGYTF. In DNA, the CDR3 is TGCAGCGTTGAATTTATTGCCCGTAGGGCGAACTATGGCTACACCTTC. The full variable domain, with the rest looked up from reference TRBV29-1 and TRBJ1-2, is SAVISQKPSRDICQRGTSLTIQCQVDSQVTMMFWYRQQPGQSLTLIATANQGSEATYESGFVIDKFPISRPNLTFSTLTVSNMSPEDSSIYLCSVEFIARRANYGYTFGSGTRLTVV.

The rearrangement links TRBV7-2 to TRBJ1-2, with D tentatively TRBD1 (5 bases). The V and J ends lost 1 base and 8 bases respectively, with 14 bases between them. The CDR3 consists of 14 residues. Germline V CDR1 and CDR2: SGHTA, FQGNSA. The CDR3 DNA reads TGTGCCAGCAGCTTAGAGGGCAGGGCCTGGGGCTACACCTTC. Its protein product is CASSLEGRAWGYTF.

This clone has a single count. The V gene is TRBV5-4, the J gene TRBJ2-7; TRBD1 aligns across 8 bases. Germline V gene data show CDR1 as SGHNT and CDR2 as YYREEE (reference sequence). This CDR3 has 16 residues. The V segment lost 3 bases and the J segment 1 base; nucleotides outside the gene matches: 9. As DNA, the CDR3 is TGTGCCAGCAGCTGGACAGGGTGGGAAAGATCCTACGAGCAGTACTTC. This sequence encodes CASSWTGWERSYEQYF.

The gene calls are TRBV4-1 and TRBJ2-7; 10 nucleotides match TRBD2. V lost 1 base to trimming and J lost 7 bases; unmatched junction nucleotides: 16. CDR1 is MGHRA and CDR2 is YSYEKL in the germline V gene. The CDR3 length is 18 residues. Here the CDR3 reads CASSQGRLAGAHRGEQYF. In DNA, the CDR3 is TGCGCCAGCAGCCAAGGTCGGCTAGCGGGGGCCCACCGGGGGGAGCAGTACTTC.